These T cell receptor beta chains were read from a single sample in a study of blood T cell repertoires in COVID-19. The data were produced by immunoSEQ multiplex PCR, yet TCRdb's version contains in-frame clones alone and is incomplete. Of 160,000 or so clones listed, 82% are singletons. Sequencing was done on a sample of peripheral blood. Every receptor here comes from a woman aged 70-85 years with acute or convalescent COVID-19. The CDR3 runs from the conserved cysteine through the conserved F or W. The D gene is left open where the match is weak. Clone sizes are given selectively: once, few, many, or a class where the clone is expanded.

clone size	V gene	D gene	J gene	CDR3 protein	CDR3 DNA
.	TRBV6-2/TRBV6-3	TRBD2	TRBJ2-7	CASSPEPLSGRAGEQYF	TGTGCCAGCAGTCCCGAACCCCTTAGCGGGAGGGCCGGCGAGCAGTACTTC
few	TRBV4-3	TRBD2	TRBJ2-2	CASSPRGGLNTGELFF	TGCGCCAGCAGCCCCCGGGGGGGCCTGAATACCGGGGAGCTGTTTTTT
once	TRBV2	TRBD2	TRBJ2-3	CARSWLAGGPSTDTQYF	TGTGCCAGGAGTTGGCTAGCGGGAGGGCCGAGCACAGATACGCAGTATTTT
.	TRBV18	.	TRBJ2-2	CASSLEANTGELFF	TGTGCCAGCTCACTGGAGGCGAACACCGGGGAGCTGTTTTTT
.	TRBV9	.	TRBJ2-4	CASSVAGDIAKNIQYF	TGTGCCAGCAGCGTAGCAGGGGATATAGCCAAAAACATTCAGTACTTC
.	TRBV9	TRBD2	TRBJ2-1	CASSPVGTSGRGSYNEQFF	TGTGCCAGCAGCCCAGTTGGGACTAGCGGGAGGGGATCCTACAATGAGCAGTTCTTC
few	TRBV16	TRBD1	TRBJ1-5	CASSQQGTGVYQPQHF	TGTGCCAGCAGCCAGCAGGGAACAGGGGTGTACCAGCCCCAGCATTTT
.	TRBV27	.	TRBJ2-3	CASSFPRAETDTQYF	TGTGCCAGCAGTTTTCCCAGGGCAGAGACAGATACGCAGTATTTT
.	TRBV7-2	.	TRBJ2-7	CASSLDKNSYEQYF	TGTGCCAGCAGCTTGGACAAGAACTCCTACGAGCAGTACTTC
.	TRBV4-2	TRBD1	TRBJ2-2	CASSQDLAGQVYTGELFF	TGTGCCAGCAGCCAAGATTTGGCGGGACAGGTATACACCGGGGAGCTGTTTTTT
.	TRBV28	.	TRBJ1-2	CASSLAANYGYTF	TGTGCCAGCAGTCTTGCCGCGAACTATGGCTACACCTTC
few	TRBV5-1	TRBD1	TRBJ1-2	CASSLLQGAFGYTF	TGCGCCAGCAGCTTGCTGCAGGGGGCTTTTGGCTACACCTTC
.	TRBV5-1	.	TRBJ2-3	CASSQTGDTQYF	TGCGCCAGCAGCCAGACGGGAGATACGCAGTATTTT
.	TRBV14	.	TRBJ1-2	CASSPLDQQRSYGYTF	TGTGCCAGCAGCCCCTTGGATCAGCAGCGTTCCTATGGCTACACCTTC
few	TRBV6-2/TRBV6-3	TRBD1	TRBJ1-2	CASTPGQGRSYGYTF	TGTGCCAGCACCCCAGGACAGGGGAGAAGCTATGGCTACACCTTC
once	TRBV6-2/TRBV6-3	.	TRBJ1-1	CASSYRSTGTEAFF	TGTGCCAGCAGTTACCGCTCTACAGGGACTGAAGCTTTCTTT
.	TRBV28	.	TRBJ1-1	CASSLQQWDTEAFF	TGTGCCAGCAGTTTGCAACAGTGGGACACTGAAGCTTTCTTT
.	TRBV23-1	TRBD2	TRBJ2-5	CASSHGETSGEETQYF	TGCGCCAGCAGTCATGGGGAGACTAGCGGGGAAGAGACCCAGTACTTC
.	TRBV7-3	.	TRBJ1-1	CANAGGAMNTEAFF	TGTGCCAATGCCGGGGGAGCTATGAACACTGAAGCTTTCTTT
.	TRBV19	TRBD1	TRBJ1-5	CASSRQGGNQPQHF	TGTGCCAGTAGCCGACAGGGGGGTAATCAGCCCCAGCATTTT
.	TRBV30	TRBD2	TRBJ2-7	CAWSRKGLADSYEQYF	TGTGCCTGGAGTAGGAAAGGACTAGCAGATTCCTACGAGCAGTACTTC
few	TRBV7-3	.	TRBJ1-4	CASSLTGGDELFF	TGTGCCAGCAGCTTAACGGGGGGTGATGAACTGTTTTTT
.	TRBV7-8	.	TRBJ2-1	CASSLGRENEQFF	TGTGCCAGCAGCTTAGGCCGGGAGAATGAGCAGTTCTTC
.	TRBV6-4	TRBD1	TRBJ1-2	CASSPMGQSYGYTF	TGTGCCAGCAGTCCAATGGGACAGAGCTATGGCTACACCTTC
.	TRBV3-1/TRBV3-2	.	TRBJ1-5	CASSQGAQSQHF	TGTGCCAGCAGCCAGGGGGCGCAGTCCCAGCATTTT
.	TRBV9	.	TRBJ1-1	CASSVDRANTEAFF	TGTGCCAGCAGCGTAGACAGGGCGAACACTGAAGCTTTCTTT
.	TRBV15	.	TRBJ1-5	CATSRFYDSGPQHF	TGTGCCACCAGCAGATTCTATGACTCGGGGCCCCAGCATTTT
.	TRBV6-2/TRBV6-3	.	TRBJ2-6	CASSLRGGNGANVLTF	TGTGCCAGCAGCTTGAGGGGGGGAAACGGGGCCAACGTCCTGACTTTC
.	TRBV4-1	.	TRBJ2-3	CASSQEAPAGTSTDTQYF	TGCGCCAGCAGCCAAGAGGCGCCGGCGGGGACTAGCACAGATACGCAGTATTTT
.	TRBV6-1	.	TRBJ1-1	CASSEGGQTEAFF	TGTGCCAGCAGTGAGGGGGGGCAAACTGAAGCTTTCTTT
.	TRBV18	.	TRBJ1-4	CASSRGSGEKLFF	TGTGCCAGCTCTCGCGGTTCGGGTGAAAAACTGTTTTTT
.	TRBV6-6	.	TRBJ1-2	CASSYAGEVAGYTF	TGTGCCAGCAGTTACGCGGGTGAGGTCGCTGGCTACACCTTC
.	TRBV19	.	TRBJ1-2	CASTSARATYYGYTF	TGTGCCAGTACTTCTGCCAGGGCGACTTACTATGGCTACACCTTC
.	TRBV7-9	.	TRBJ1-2	CASSPRGGGYTF	TGTGCCAGCAGCCCGCGAGGCGGGGGCTACACCTTC
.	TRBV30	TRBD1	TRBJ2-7	CAWSRDRVPYEQYF	TGTGCCTGGAGTAGGGACAGGGTTCCTTACGAGCAGTACTTC
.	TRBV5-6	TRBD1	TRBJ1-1	CASSLGQGEAFF	TGTGCCAGCAGCTTGGGACAGGGAGAAGCTTTCTTT
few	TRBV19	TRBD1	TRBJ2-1	CASSSGDSRNEQFF	TGTGCCAGTAGTTCCGGGGACAGCCGAAATGAGCAGTTCTTC
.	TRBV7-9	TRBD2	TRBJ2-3	CASSSSPPGGGITDTQYF	TGTGCCAGCAGCTCTAGCCCTCCGGGCGGGGGGATCACAGATACGCAGTATTTT
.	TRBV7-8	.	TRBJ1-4	CASSPPGEKLFF	TGTGCCAGCAGCCCCCCCGGGGAAAAACTGTTTTTT
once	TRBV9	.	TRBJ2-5	CASSTGVGGETQYF	TGTGCCAGCAGCACTGGGGTGGGGGGAGAGACCCAGTACTTC
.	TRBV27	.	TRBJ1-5	CASSPRQRSNQPQHF	TGTGCCAGCAGTCCCCGACAGCGTAGCAATCAGCCCCAGCATTTT
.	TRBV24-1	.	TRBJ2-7	CATSVNREPYEQYF	TGTGCCACCAGTGTAAACAGGGAACCCTACGAGCAGTACTTC
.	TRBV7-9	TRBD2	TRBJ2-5	CAGGLAGNQETQYF	TGTGCCGGGGGACTAGCGGGGAATCAAGAGACCCAGTACTTC
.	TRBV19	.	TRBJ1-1	CASSISDTEAFF	TGTGCCAGTAGTATCAGTGACACTGAAGCTTTCTTT
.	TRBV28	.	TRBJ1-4	CASNRASGDEKLFF	TGTGCCAGCAATCGAGCAAGCGGGGATGAAAAACTGTTTTTT
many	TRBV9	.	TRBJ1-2	CASSRDSNYGYTF	TGTGCCAGCAGCCGAGACAGTAACTATGGCTACACCTTC
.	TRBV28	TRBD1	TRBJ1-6	CASLFGTDNSPLHF	TGTGCCAGCCTGTTTGGGACAGATAATTCACCCCTCCACTTT
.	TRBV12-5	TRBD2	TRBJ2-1	CASESGGAGEQFF	TGTGCTAGTGAGTCCGGGGGGGCCGGTGAGCAGTTCTTC
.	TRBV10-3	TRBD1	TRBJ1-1	CATSVDRGQIGNTEAFF	TGTGCCACCAGTGTCGACAGGGGGCAGATAGGGAACACTGAAGCTTTCTTT
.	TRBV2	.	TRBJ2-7	CASSVLLGADEQYF	TGTGCCAGCAGTGTGTTGTTGGGGGCGGACGAGCAGTACTTC
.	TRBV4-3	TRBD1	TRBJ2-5	CASSQGTGYQETQYF	TGCGCCAGCAGCCAAGGGACAGGTTACCAAGAGACCCAGTACTTC
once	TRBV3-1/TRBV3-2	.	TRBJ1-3	CASSLHGNTIYF	TGTGCCAGCAGCCTACATGGAAACACCATATATTTT
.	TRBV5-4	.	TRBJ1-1	CASSLDWDLTEAFF	TGTGCCAGCAGCTTGGATTGGGACTTGACTGAAGCTTTCTTT
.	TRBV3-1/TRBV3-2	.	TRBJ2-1	CASSQRQSYNEQFF	TGTGCCAGCAGCCAAAGACAGTCCTACAATGAGCAGTTCTTC
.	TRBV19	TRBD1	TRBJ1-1	CASSTIDRALEAFF	TGTGCCAGTAGTACCATTGACAGGGCCCTCGAAGCTTTCTTT
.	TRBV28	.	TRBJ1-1	CASSFLPGNTEAFF	TGTGCCAGCAGTTTTCTCCCGGGGAACACTGAAGCTTTCTTT
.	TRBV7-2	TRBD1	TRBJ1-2	CASSLEPGTGLGGYTF	TGTGCCAGCAGCTTAGAACCCGGGACAGGGTTGGGTGGCTACACCTTC
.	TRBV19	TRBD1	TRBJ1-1	CASSLGTAIYTEAFF	TGTGCCAGTAGTTTAGGGACAGCGATTTACACTGAAGCTTTCTTT
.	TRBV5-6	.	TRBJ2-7	CASSWDSQTYEQYF	TGTGCCAGCAGCTGGGACTCGCAGACCTACGAGCAGTACTTC
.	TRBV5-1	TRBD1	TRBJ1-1	CASSLNPTGGSAEAFF	TGCGCCAGCAGCTTGAACCCGACAGGGGGAAGCGCTGAAGCTTTCTTT